The clone carrying this T cell receptor beta chain was counted many times. The ends lost 3 bases at V and 2 bases at J; junction bases unmatched: 1. Germline V gene data show CDR1 as SGHTA and CDR2 as FQGTGA. The CDR3 spans 14 residues. Time point described: persistent/refractory GD, antithyroid drugs over 5 years with positive TRAb. The TCR library was made from RNA that had been extracted from PBMCs in TRIzol. EDTA tubes were used for drawing nine milliliters of peripheral blood. This record comes from a study of regulatory T cells in long-lasting Graves disease. As for the study in general: Over-5-year antithyroid drug use with positive TSH receptor antibodies defined persistent Graves' disease in the study.

Through Arm-PCR of CDR3 regions and iRepertoire HTBI primers, TCR beta libraries were built. How the authors handled the data: The samples included approximately 60 TRBV and over eleven TRBJ segments. TCRdb independently ran MiXCR on the multiplex PCR reads; one entry per CDR3 protein. TCRdb's processing, not the authors', yielded these V and J calls. The data contain 300,000 to 500,000 distinct CDR3 sequences, around 21% of them singletons. The receptor was isolated from a female donor with Graves disease. This rearrangement joins TRBV7-3 to TRBJ2-5, with TRBD1 identical over 9 bases. The sample consisted of peripheral blood mononuclear cells (PBMCs), taken when the disease was refractory, from a patient treated with antithyroid drugs. The CDR3 bases are TGTGCCAGCAGCTTGACAGGGGGTCAAGAGACCCAGTACTTC. Protein product: CASSLTGGQETQYF. The whole variable domain, filled in from reference TRBV7-3 and TRBJ2-5, reads GAGVSQTPSNKVTEKGKYVELRCDPISGHTALYWYRQSLGQGPEFLIYFQGTGAADDSGLPNDRFFAVRPEGSVSTLKIQRTERGDSAVYLCASSLTGGQETQYFGPGTRLLVL.